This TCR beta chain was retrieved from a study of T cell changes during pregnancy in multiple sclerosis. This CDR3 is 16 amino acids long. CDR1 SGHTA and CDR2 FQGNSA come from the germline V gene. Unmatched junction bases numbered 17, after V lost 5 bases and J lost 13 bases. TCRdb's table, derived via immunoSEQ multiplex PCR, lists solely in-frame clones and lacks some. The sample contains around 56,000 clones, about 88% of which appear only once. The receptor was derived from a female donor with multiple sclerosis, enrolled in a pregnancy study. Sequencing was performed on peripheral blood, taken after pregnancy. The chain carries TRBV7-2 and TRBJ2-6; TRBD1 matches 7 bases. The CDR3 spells CASSPATGPPKGVLTF. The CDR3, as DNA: TGTGCCAGCAGCCCAGCGACAGGGCCGCCAAAGGGAGTCCTGACTTTC.